The 16 T cell receptor beta chains in this list originate from one sample, sequenced in a study of blood T cell repertoires in COVID-19. Here immunoSEQ multiplex PCR was the method, and the copy in TCRdb shows in-frame clones only, minus some. Among over 400,000 clones listed, roughly nine tenths were seen once. Sample: PBMCs or T cells enriched from blood (not recorded which). These receptors were taken from a woman aged 55-70 years who had recovered from COVID-19.

The chain recombines TRBV7-9 with TRBJ2-7; possibly TRBD1 for D (5 bases). The CDR3 covers 14 residues. Trimming removed 5 bases from V and 2 bases from J, with 13 bases in between. The germline V gene has CDR1 SEHNR and CDR2 FQNEAQ (reference sequence). The CDR3, as DNA: TGTGCCAGCAGCCCACAGGTCTCCCCCTACGAGCAGTACTTC. Encoded protein: CASSPQVSPYEQYF.

The chain employs TRBV6-1 and TRBJ1-5; 11 nucleotides agree with TRBD1. J gave up 3 bases and V 2 bases, and 6 bases lay outside the gene matches. Germline-derived CDR1 and CDR2 are MNHNS and SASEGT. The CDR3 runs to 17 residues. The CDR3 loop reads CASSEYGQGAVNQPQHF. The DNA for the CDR3 is TGTGCCAGCAGTGAATACGGACAGGGGGCGGTCAATCAGCCCCAGCATTTT.

This clone was detected once. This chain uses TRBV19 with TRBJ1-5; TRBD1 aligns across 9 bases. The CDR3 spans 20 residues. Trimming removed 1 base from V and 2 bases from J; junction bases left unmatched: 15. The germline CDR1 and CDR2 sequences are LNHDA and SQIVND (reference sequence). The CDR3 is CASSIGKGTGYFSGNQPQHF. In DNA form, the CDR3 reads TGTGCCAGTAGTATAGGAAAAGGGACAGGGTACTTTTCTGGCAATCAGCCCCAGCATTTT.

The CDR3 sequence is CASSLEGQTYEQYV. The CDR3 DNA reads as TGTGCCAGCAGCTTGGAGGGACAGACCTACGAGCAGTACGTC. This sequence joins TRBV11-2 and TRBJ2-7, with D perhaps TRBD1 (7 bases). V lost 3 bases and J 2 bases, leaving 11 bases between the germline ends. The germline V gene encodes CDR1 SGHAT and CDR2 FQNNGV. The CDR3 loop spans 14 amino acids.

As concerns this clone: This specimen includes other DNA sequences encoding the same CDR3. This chain uses TRBV19 with TRBJ1-5; a possible D gene is TRBD1 (6 bases). Deletions cut 3 bases from V and 2 bases from J, with 8 bases between. This CDR3 is built from 14 residues. Germline values: CDR1 LNHDA, CDR2 SQIVND (reference sequence). The CDR3 nucleotides are TGTGCCAGTAGTATTTCAGGGGGCAATCAGCCCCAGCATTTT. It codes for CASSISGGNQPQHF.

The gene calls are TRBV29-1 and TRBJ2-5; 9 bases are a match to TRBD2. The CDR3 totals 13 residues. V dropped 7 bases and J dropped 4; count of bases not matched to a gene: 7. Germline CDR1 is SQVTM and CDR2 is ANQGSEA. This chain's CDR3 is CSGRGGVPETQYF. The DNA of the CDR3 is TGCAGCGGTCGCGGGGGGGTTCCAGAGACCCAGTACTTC.

This sequence joins TRBV4-2 and TRBJ2-3, with 8 bases fitting TRBD2. The CDR3 covers 14 residues. Germline CDR1 and CDR2: LGHNA and YNFKEQ. The V segment lost 3 bases and the J segment 1 base; nucleotides outside the gene matches: 0. The CDR3 protein is CASSQRGGTDTQYF. DNA for the CDR3: TGTGCCAGCAGCCAGCGGGGGGGCACAGATACGCAGTATTTT.

V and J are TRBV5-1 and TRBJ1-2, with D unresolved. V was pared by 4 bases and J by 8 bases, with 15 bases between. The length of the CDR3 is 13 residues. Germline-derived CDR1 and CDR2 are SGHRS and YFSETQ. The CDR3, as DNA: TGCGCCAGCAGCGTAGAGGGAGGGAAGGGCTACACCTTC. Translated: CASSVEGGKGYTF.

The rearrangement joins TRBV18 to TRBJ2-7; 9 bases match TRBD1. CDR3 length: 14 amino acids. In germline, CDR1 is KGHSH, CDR2 LQKENI. Trimming at V came to 2 bases and at J to 4 bases, leaving 3 bases not matched to a gene. CDR3 loop: CASSPAGTGYEQYV. CDR3 DNA sequence: TGTGCCAGCTCACCAGCCGGGACAGGGTACGAGCAGTACGTC.

The chain has TRBV25-1 and TRBJ1-4; D unresolved. The CDR3 totals 17 residues. CDR1 and CDR2 (germline): MGHDK, SYGVNS. Trimming shortened V by 4 bases and J by 7 bases, and 22 bases separated the two germline ends. Here the CDR3 DNA reads TGTGCCAGCAGTGGGTTGACTGAAACTCCCGTCGGTGAAAAACTGTTTTTT. Its protein is CASSGLTETPVGEKLFF.

The chain has TRBV5-1 and TRBJ1-2; D uncertain. The CDR3 runs 11 residues. Germline V gene sequence: CDR1 SGHRS, CDR2 YFSETQ. V lost 3 bases and J 8 bases, leaving 8 bases between the germline ends. CDR3 loop: CASSSGLGYTF. Here the CDR3 DNA reads TGCGCCAGCAGCTCGGGGTTGGGCTACACCTTC.

The chain recombines TRBV29-1 with TRBJ2-1; TRBD1 aligns across 7 bases. The germline gives CDR1 SQVTM, CDR2 ANQGSEA. The CDR3 has 15 residues. V lost 7 bases, J lost 0 bases, and 9 bases stayed unmatched. The CDR3 nucleotides are TGCAGCGCAGAAGGGGGACAGAGCTCCTACAATGAGCAGTTCTTC. It yields the protein CSAEGGQSSYNEQFF.

The chain recombines TRBV7-2 with TRBJ1-2; TRBD1 is a possible D gene (5 bases). CDR3 length: 15 amino acids. Looked up from germline, CDR1 is SGHTA and CDR2 is FQGNSA. Between the trimmed V and J ends, which lost 8 bases and 1 base, there was a span of 17 bases. The DNA of the CDR3 is TGTGCCAGCCGAGTCAATCCGACAGTTAACTATGGCTACACCTTC. Translating gives CASRVNPTVNYGYTF.

This clone has just one count. CDR3 sequence (DNA): TGCGCCAGCAGCCAAGCCCCGACAGCCAACACTGAAGCTTTCTTT. Its translation: CASSQAPTANTEAFF. The chain combines TRBV4-1 with TRBJ1-1, with D perhaps TRBD1 (5 bases). CDR1 is MGHRA, CDR2 YSYEKL, per germline. Trimming cost V 1 base and J 2 bases, with 11 bases left between them. The CDR3 has 15 residues.

The V gene is TRBV27, the J gene TRBJ1-1; weak D call: TRBD1 (5 bases). V lost 4 bases and J 1 base, leaving 7 bases between the germline ends. Germline V gene lookup returns CDR1 MNHEY and CDR2 SMNVEV (reference sequence). The CDR3 consists of 13 residues. The DNA for the CDR3 is TGTGCCAGCAGTTCCGGACAGAACACTGAAGCTTTCTTT. The encoded protein is CASSSGQNTEAFF.

This clone was seen a few times. V is TRBV28 and J is TRBJ1-5; 7 nucleotides line up with TRBD1. V shed 3 bases, J shed 2 bases, and the junction held 7 bases outside the gene matches. Germline CDR1 MDHEN, CDR2 SYDVKM. CDR3 length: 16 residues. The CDR3 region is CASSLGNRGGNQPQHF. Here the CDR3 DNA reads TGTGCCAGCAGTTTGGGCAACAGGGGCGGCAATCAGCCCCAGCATTTT.